This TCR beta chain was captured by sequencing in a study of blood T cells in healthy people across ages. A single count supports this clonotype. Germline CDR1 and CDR2: DFQATT and SNEGSKA (reference sequence). The V end lost 8 bases, the J end lost 6 bases, and 19 bases lay between the germline ends. This CDR3 contains 13 residues. Next came a second PCR, run for about 7 to 12 cycles, which used a sample-barcoded 5' primer along with a J-beta primer mix. One entry per CDR3 protein, called by TCRdb with MiXCR from the 5' RACE reads. The sample includes roughly 720,000 distinct CDR3 sequences, 50% to 65% seen only once; the top ten take approximately 40%.

This clonotype originated in a man older than 75 in good health. Sequenced input: blood. This chain connects TRBV20-1 to TRBJ1-2; D is possibly TRBD1 (5 bases). The CDR3 here is CSPRGSREDGYTF. The CDR3 DNA reads TGCAGTCCCAGAGGGTCCAGGGAGGATGGCTACACCTTC.